This entry describes one TCR beta chain. TCRdb keeps only in-frame clones here, not all; method: immunoSEQ multiplex PCR. The sample lists under 550,000 clones; approximately 90% were seen once. This sample was included in a study of Ad26.COV2.S vaccination and SARS-CoV-2 variants. Study as a whole: Participant was drawn from the COV1001 Ad26.COV2.S trial arm.

Germline loops: CDR1 SGHVS, CDR2 FQNEAQ. Between the trimmed V and J ends, which lost 1 base and 5 bases, there was a span of 9 bases. This CDR3 region has 14 residues. Indicated treatment: around 19 received Ad26.COV2.S at low or high dose, single or two shots; 5 received placebo; per-sample allocation not given. At day 63 after the first vaccine or placebo injection, samples were drawn. Sequences were derived from peripheral blood, sampled in a trial of Ad26.COV2.S vaccine versus placebo. The chain couples TRBV7-8 to TRBJ1-5; D perhaps matches TRBD1 (5 bases). This sequence was found in a person between 18 and 65 years old who received the Ad26.COV2.S COVID-19 vaccine or a placebo. The CDR3, as DNA: TGTGCCAGCAGCTTAGTCGGAGGGGATCAGCCCCAGCATTTT. Translated: CASSLVGGDQPQHF.